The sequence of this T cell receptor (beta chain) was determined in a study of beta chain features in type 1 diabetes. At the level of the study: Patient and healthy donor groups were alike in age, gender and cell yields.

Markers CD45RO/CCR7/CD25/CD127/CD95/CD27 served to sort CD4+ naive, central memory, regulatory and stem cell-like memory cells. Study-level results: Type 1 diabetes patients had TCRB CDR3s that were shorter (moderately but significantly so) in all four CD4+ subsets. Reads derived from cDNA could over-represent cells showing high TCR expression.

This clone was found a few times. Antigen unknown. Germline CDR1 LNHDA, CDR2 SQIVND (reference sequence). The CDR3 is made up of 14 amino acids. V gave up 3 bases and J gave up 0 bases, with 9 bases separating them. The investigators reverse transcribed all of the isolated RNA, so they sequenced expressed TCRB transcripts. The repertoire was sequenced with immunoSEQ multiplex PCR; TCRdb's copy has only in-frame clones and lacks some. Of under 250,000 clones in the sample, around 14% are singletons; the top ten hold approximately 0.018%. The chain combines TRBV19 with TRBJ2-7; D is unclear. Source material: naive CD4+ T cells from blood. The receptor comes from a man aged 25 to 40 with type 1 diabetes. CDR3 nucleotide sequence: TGTGCCAGTAGTATGGTTCAGGACTCCTACGAGCAGTACTTC. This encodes CASSMVQDSYEQYF. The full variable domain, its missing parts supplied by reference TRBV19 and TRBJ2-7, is DGGITQSPKYLFRKEGQNVTLSCEQNLNHDAMYWYRQDPGQGLRLIYYSQIVNDFQKGDIAEGYSVSREKKESFPLTVTSAQKNPTAFYLCASSMVQDSYEQYFGPGTRLTVT.